This T cell receptor beta chain was identified in a study of T cell changes during pregnancy in multiple sclerosis. The method was immunoSEQ multiplex PCR; TCRdb's version includes in-frame clones alone and lacks a portion of them. This table holds 54,000 or so clones, 93% found once. The CDR3 is 15 residues long. CDR1 and CDR2 from the germline V gene are LGHNA and YSLEER. V dropped 4 bases and J dropped 4 bases, with 17 bases sitting between them. V usage is TRBV4-3 and J usage is TRBJ2-7, with a tentative D call TRBD1 (5 bases). The clonotype originates from a female donor with multiple sclerosis, enrolled in a pregnancy study. The specimen was CD4+ T cells from peripheral blood mononuclear cells, collected before pregnancy. For the CDR3, the DNA is TGCGCCAGCAGCCTCGGTCAGGGAAGAGCGTACGAGCAGTACTTC. This encodes CASSLGQGRAYEQYF.